The clone carrying this T cell receptor beta chain was seen a few times. Antigen specificity is unknown. Profiled with immunoSEQ multiplex PCR; TCRdb holds only in-frame clones, not every one. The sample has tens of thousands of clones, around nine tenths seen once. These data are taken from a study of T cell responses to AZD1222 COVID-19 vaccine. J gave up 7 bases and V 1 base, and 9 bases lay outside the gene matches. CDR1 is SGHAT and CDR2 is FQNNGV in the germline V gene. The CDR3 loop spans 16 amino acids. Broader study findings: The reported proportion of spike-specific TCRs targeting unmutated variant regions was nearly half. Sampling that yielded the repertoires occurred only after the peak T cell response. Spike-specific TCR breadth and depth rose after two AZD1222 doses. Donors were largely white British and mainly female; clonal diversity was possibly underestimated.

The source was peripheral blood, collected 28 days after the second AZD1222 dose. This receptor was taken from an adult who received the AZD1222 COVID-19 vaccine. The J gene is TRBJ2-1, the V gene TRBV11-2, with 8 bases lining up with TRBD1. CDR3 DNA: TGTGCCAGCAGCTTAGCTGGACAGGGATTCCCAAATGAGCAGTTCTTC. Residues: CASSLAGQGFPNEQFF.